The 17 T cell receptor beta chains in this list originate from one sample, sequenced in a study of blood T cell repertoires in COVID-19. Measured with immunoSEQ multiplex PCR; TCRdb has only the in-frame clones, and not every one. Of about 18,000 clones listed, roughly 80% are singletons. The source material was peripheral blood. The receptor set was obtained from an elderly man with acute or convalescent COVID-19.

J is TRBJ1-1 and V is TRBV25-1; D may be TRBD1 (6 bases). The CDR3 contains 13 residues. V was trimmed by 7 bases and J by 3 bases, leaving 12 bases between them. From germline, CDR1 is MGHDK and CDR2 SYGVNS. The CDR3 protein is CASTKQGYTEAFF. CDR3 sequence (DNA): TGTGCCAGCACAAAACAGGGATACACTGAAGCTTTCTTT.

The chain employs TRBV7-9 and TRBJ1-3; a weak D match, TRBD1 (5 bases). V gave up 2 bases and J gave up 0 bases, with 17 bases separating them. Germline V CDR1 and CDR2: SEHNR, FQNEAQ (reference sequence). The CDR3 sequence is 18 residues long. For the CDR3, the DNA is TGTGCCAGCAGCTTAAGCGGGGAGGGGCAGTCCTCTGGAAACACCATATATTTT. As protein: CASSLSGEGQSSGNTIYF.

The chain has TRBV5-1 and TRBJ1-1; 7 bases agree with TRBD1. CDR3 length: 13 amino acids. Looked up from germline, CDR1 is SGHRS and CDR2 is YFSETQ. V lost 2 bases, J lost 3 bases, and 1 base stayed unmatched. The CDR3 nucleotides read TGCGCCAGCAGCTTCACAGGGGACACTGAAGCTTTCTTT. It codes for CASSFTGDTEAFF.

The V and J genes are TRBV5-1 and TRBJ1-1, with D tentatively TRBD1 (5 bases). The germline gives CDR1 SGHRS, CDR2 YFSETQ. The ends were cut back, 2 bases at V and 1 base at J, with 6 bases in the middle. This CDR3 spans 13 amino acids. CDR3 in DNA: TGCGCCAGCAGCTTTACAGGGAACACTGAAGCTTTCTTT. Its translation is CASSFTGNTEAFF.

The gene calls are TRBV5-1 and TRBJ2-7, with D unclear. Deletions cut 3 bases from V and 2 bases from J, with 3 bases between. Germline V lookup: CDR1 SGHRS, CDR2 YFSETQ. There are 11 residues in the CDR3. CDR3 sequence reads: CASSSAYEQYF. CDR3 sequence (DNA): TGCGCCAGCAGCTCGGCCTACGAGCAGTACTTC.

V gene TRBV7-2 combines with J gene TRBJ2-7; 11 bases fit TRBD1. The ends lost 5 bases at V and 7 bases at J; junction bases unmatched: 10. This CDR3 is built from 15 residues. CDR1 is SGHTA and CDR2 is FQGNSA in the germline V gene. The CDR3 sequence is CASSPDRGRLGEQYF. The CDR3 coding sequence is TGTGCCAGCAGCCCGGACAGGGGGCGCCTTGGGGAGCAGTACTTC.

In this sample, this clone turned up a few times. The chain employs TRBV7-3 and TRBJ1-2, with 9 nucleotides matching TRBD1. The length of the CDR3 is 16 residues. Germline CDR1 reads SGHTA; CDR2 reads FQGTGA. J lost 1 base, V lost 4 bases, and 7 bases had no gene match. CDR3: CASSSFGTGLNYGYTF. The CDR3 DNA reads as TGTGCCAGCAGCTCTTTCGGGACAGGGCTTAACTATGGCTACACCTTC.

This chain joins TRBV7-2 and TRBJ1-1; TRBD1 matches 8 bases. This CDR3 has 16 residues. V trimming: 5 bases; J trimming: 4 bases; junction bases outside the gene matches: 12. Germline V CDR1 and CDR2: SGHTA, FQGNSA. The CDR3 region is CASSPDRGRIGTEAFF. DNA for the CDR3: TGTGCCAGCAGCCCCGACAGGGGCAGAATAGGCACTGAAGCTTTCTTT. Combining the CDR3 with reference TRBV7-2 and TRBJ1-1 gives the whole variable domain GAGVSQSPSNKVTEKGKDVELRCDPISGHTALYWYRQSLGQGLEFLIYFQGNSAPDKSGLPSDRFSAERTGGSVSTLTIQRTQQEDSAVYLCASSPDRGRIGTEAFFGQGTRLTVV.

This chain joins TRBV6-6 and TRBJ1-1; TRBD1 is a possible D gene (6 bases). CDR3 length: 15 amino acids. The germline V gene has CDR1 MNHNY and CDR2 SVGAGI (reference sequence). V lost 6 bases and J 5 bases, leaving 19 bases between the germline ends. CDR3 nucleotides: TGTGCCAGCAGCAAACAACAGGGCACGGGAACTGAAGCTTTCTTT. It codes for CASSKQQGTGTEAFF.

The rearrangement uses TRBV7-8 and TRBJ2-7; a weak D match, TRBD2 (5 bases). This CDR3 is 15 amino acids long. Germline CDR1 is SGHVS and CDR2 is FQNEAQ. Between the trimmed V and J ends, which lost 1 base and 0 bases, there was a span of 10 bases. The CDR3 region has the DNA TGTGCCAGCAGCTTAGAGAGGGCCACCTCCTACGAGCAGTACTTC. Translated: CASSLERATSYEQYF. The full variable domain, rest sourced from reference TRBV7-8 and TRBJ2-7, is GAGVSQSPRYKVAKRGQDVALRCDPISGHVSLFWYQQALGQGPEFLTYFQNEAQLDKSGLPSDRFFAERPEGSVSTLKIQRTQQEDSAVYLCASSLERATSYEQYFGPGTRLTVT.

This chain uses TRBV29-1 with TRBJ1-2; D unclear. V was trimmed by 7 bases and J by 8 bases, leaving 8 bases between them. Germline CDR1 reads SQVTM; CDR2 reads ANQGSEA. The CDR3 is 9 amino acids. The CDR3 DNA is TGCAGCGCTCATGAGGGCTACACCTTC. Translating it yields CSAHEGYTF.

V usage is TRBV9 and J usage is TRBJ2-3; 7 nucleotides agree with TRBD2. In germline, CDR1 is SGDLS, CDR2 YYNGEE. CDR3 length: 16 amino acids. V was pared by 2 bases and J by 0 bases, with 6 bases of the junction left unmatched. The CDR3 nucleotides read TGTGCCAGCAGCGTTTGGCTAGCGGCAAGCACAGATACGCAGTATTTT. Protein product: CASSVWLAASTDTQYF.

The chain carries TRBV6-2 or TRBV6-3 and TRBJ2-7, with TRBD1 as a possible D gene (6 bases). V shed 6 bases and J shed 5 bases, with 11 bases lying between them. Looked up from germline, CDR1 is MNHEY and CDR2 is SVGEGT. This CDR3 has 12 residues. CDR3 coding DNA: TGTGCCAGCAGCAGCAGGGGCGACGAGCAGTACTTC. Translation gives CASSSRGDEQYF.

V and J are TRBV6-5 and TRBJ2-3, with D hard to call. Germline V gene data show CDR1 as MNHEY and CDR2 as SVGAGI. V lost 0 bases and J 0 bases, leaving 7 bases between the germline ends. The CDR3 runs to 15 residues. CDR3 coding DNA: TGTGCCAGCAGTTACTCGCTAGTTAGCACAGATACGCAGTATTTT. Protein: CASSYSLVSTDTQYF.

This chain connects TRBV2 to TRBJ2-1, with TRBD2 matching over 9 bases. V shed 5 bases, J shed 7 bases, and the junction held 9 bases outside the gene matches. CDR1 is SNHLY, CDR2 FYNNEI, per germline. The CDR3 loop spans 15 amino acids. The CDR3 loop reads CASSTSGGLWNEQFF. CDR3 nucleotides: TGTGCCAGCAGTACGAGCGGGGGGTTGTGGAATGAGCAGTTCTTC.

This clone was seen once. The chain joins TRBV4-3 to TRBJ1-6; D possibly corresponds to TRBD1 (5 bases). Per the germline V gene, CDR1 is LGHNA and CDR2 is YSLEER. This CDR3 contains 15 residues. V was cut by 1 base and J by 3 bases, with 7 bases left in between. The CDR3 here is CASSQGQNYNSPLHF. In nucleotides, the CDR3 is TGCGCCAGCAGCCAAGGACAGAACTATAATTCACCCCTCCACTTT.

The chain combines TRBV5-1 with TRBJ2-5, with D perhaps TRBD2 (5 bases). The ends were cut back, 0 bases at V and 2 bases at J, with 17 bases in the middle. CDR1 SGHRS and CDR2 YFSETQ come from the germline V gene. There are 17 residues in the CDR3. The CDR3 reads CASSLAPLSGGQETQYF. For the CDR3, the DNA is TGCGCCAGCAGCTTGGCCCCTTTGAGCGGCGGACAAGAGACCCAGTACTTC.